This TCR beta chain was obtained from a study of blood T cells in healthy people across ages. Healthy Caucasians from Russia aged about 6 to 95 served as donors. In germline, CDR1 is SGDLS, CDR2 YYNGEE. V lost 4 bases and J lost 7; bases outside the gene matches: 9. The CDR3 length is 15 residues. The second PCR ran about 6 to 12 cycles with a sample-barcoded 5' primer and J-beta primers. TCRdb reprocessed the 5' RACE reads via MiXCR and lists one record per CDR3 protein. The sample records about 1.8 million distinct CDR3 sequences, roughly 50% being singletons. The sample holds a few counts of this clonotype.

Sequencing input: blood. The chain combines TRBV9 with TRBJ2-4, with 9 bases lining up with TRBD1. This TCR came from a woman between 40 and 50 years old in good health. CDR3 nucleotides: TGTGCCAGCAGCCCGCGGGGGACAGGGAGTAACATTCAGTACTTC. It specifies CASSPRGTGSNIQYF. The entire variable domain, with the rest obtained from reference TRBV9 and TRBJ2-4, is as follows: DSGVTQTPKHLITATGQRVTLRCSPRSGDLSVYWYQQSLDQGLQFLIQYYNGEERAKGNILERFSAQQFPDLHSELNLSSLELGDSALYFCASSPRGTGSNIQYFGAGTRLSVL.